This entry lists 30 T cell receptor beta chains sequenced from one sample in a study of blood T cell repertoires in COVID-19 (dated by TCRdb to 2018 to 2021). Library preparation used the immunoSEQ multiplex PCR assay. The source is immuneACCESS, and TCRdb retained only in-frame sequences with V and J called. Part of the clones is not carried over; for the studies checked, unresolved V genes explain less than half of this, and the remainder is unexplained. Here the sample has tens of thousands of clones; 70% to 90% occur a single time. About a quarter of the sample is held by the ten biggest clonotypes. Sequenced: peripheral blood. The source of these receptors is a human donor with active COVID-19. The donor label of this sample is uncertain.

V is TRBV7-2 and J is TRBJ2-7; D is unclear. The V and J ends lost 4 bases and 3 bases respectively, with 4 bases between them. CDR3 length equals 11 residues. Germline CDR1 and CDR2: SGHTA and FQGNSA. CDR3 in amino acids: CASSSNYEQYF. CDR3 bases: TGTGCCAGCAGCTCAAACTACGAGCAGTACTTC.

The chain has TRBV2 and TRBJ2-7; 12 nucleotides match TRBD2. Germline CDR1 SNHLY, CDR2 FYNNEI. The CDR3 sequence is 15 residues long. V dropped 4 bases and J dropped 0; count of bases not matched to a gene: 1. In nucleotides, the CDR3 is TGTGCCAGCAGTGGACTAGCGGGGGCCTCCTACGAGCAGTACTTC. Translating gives CASSGLAGASYEQYF.

The chain uses TRBV18 and TRBJ2-7; 16 bases are a match to TRBD2. CDR1 KGHSH and CDR2 LQKENI come from the germline V gene. V lost 2 bases, J lost 7 bases, and 11 bases stayed unmatched. CDR3 size: 18 residues. CDR3 sequence: CASSPTPGLAGGHREQYF. In nucleotides, the CDR3 is TGTGCCAGCTCACCAACTCCGGGACTAGCGGGGGGGCATCGGGAGCAGTACTTC.

The chain links TRBV3-1 (or the pseudogene TRBV3-2) to TRBJ2-5; unclear D gene. The V gene lost 1 base and the J gene lost 2 bases, with 11 bases spanning the gap. CDR1 is LGHDT, CDR2 YNNKEL, per germline (reference sequence). The CDR3 is 15 residues long. The CDR3 DNA reads as TGTGCCAGCAGCCAAGGTCTCGTAGCTCAAGAGACCCAGTACTTC. Its translation: CASSQGLVAQETQYF.

This chain joins TRBV9 and TRBJ1-3; no clear D gene. Trimming stripped 4 bases from V and 3 bases from J, with 11 bases between. CDR3 length: 14 residues. Germline CDR1 SGDLS, CDR2 YYNGEE. This chain's CDR3 is CASSTTYNGNTIYF. The CDR3 bases are TGTGCCAGCAGCACCACTTATAATGGAAACACCATATATTTT.

The chain recombines TRBV27 with TRBJ1-3; no clear D. V shed 0 bases and J shed 1 base, with 7 bases lying between them. Germline V CDR1 and CDR2: MNHEY, SMNVEV (reference sequence). The CDR3 is made up of 15 amino acids. CDR3 amino acids: CASSLSPGSGNTIYF. The CDR3 region has the DNA TGTGCCAGCAGTTTATCGCCGGGGTCTGGAAACACCATATATTTT.

The chain carries TRBV27 and TRBJ2-2; TRBD1 matches 7 bases. From germline, CDR1 is MNHEY and CDR2 SMNVEV (reference sequence). This CDR3 comprises 15 residues. V was pared by 5 bases and J by 3 bases, with 6 bases of the junction left unmatched. The CDR3 DNA reads as TGTGCCAGCAGTCCCCGGGACAGCCACACCGGGGAGCTGTTTTTT. Protein product: CASSPRDSHTGELFF.

This rearrangement joins TRBV7-6 to TRBJ2-1; 13 nucleotides agree with TRBD2. With 4 bases clipped from V and 5 bases from J, the junction kept 2 bases outside the gene matches. Germline V gene sequence: CDR1 SGHVS, CDR2 FNYEAQ. The CDR3 loop spans 15 amino acids. The CDR3 sequence is CASSSGLAGNNEQFF. DNA for the CDR3: TGTGCCAGCAGCTCGGGACTAGCGGGAAACAATGAGCAGTTCTTC.

As to this clone: Other DNA sequences in the same sample also yield this CDR3. The chain carries TRBV5-1 and TRBJ1-1; D perhaps matches TRBD1 (5 bases). The germline CDR1 and CDR2 sequences are SGHRS and YFSETQ. Trimming removed 0 bases at V and 4 bases at J, with 10 bases between. The CDR3 contains 14 residues. The CDR3 region has the DNA TGCGCCAGCAGCTTGGCCTCGGGGGGCACTGAAGCTTTCTTT. Encoded protein: CASSLASGGTEAFF.

V is TRBV28 and J is TRBJ1-4, with 9 bases matching TRBD1. The CDR3 sequence is 18 residues long. The germline V gene has CDR1 MDHEN and CDR2 SYDVKM. V trimming: 7 bases; J trimming: 7 bases; junction bases outside the gene matches: 19. CDR3 sequence reads: CASNQDRGGSGWTEKLFF. DNA for the CDR3: TGTGCCAGCAACCAGGACAGGGGAGGATCTGGATGGACTGAAAAACTGTTTTTT.

The V call is TRBV7-8, the J call TRBJ2-1, with 12 bases aligning to TRBD2. V lost 7 bases to trimming and J lost 7 bases; unmatched junction nucleotides: 8. In germline, CDR1 is SGHVS, CDR2 FQNEAQ. This CDR3 is 15 amino acids long. This CDR3 is CASNLLAGGLNEQFF. The DNA of the CDR3 is TGTGCCAGCAACCTTCTAGCGGGGGGGCTTAATGAGCAGTTCTTC.

The V call is TRBV9, the J call TRBJ2-4, with 7 bases identical to TRBD1. The CDR3 has 16 residues. CDR1 is SGDLS, CDR2 YYNGEE, per germline. Losses at the gene ends were 4 bases for V and 4 bases for J; bases not matched to a gene: 11. The CDR3, as DNA: TGTGCCAGCAGCAGGGGACCGACAGGGCCAAAAAACATTCAGTACTTC. This encodes CASSRGPTGPKNIQYF.

The chain uses TRBV5-8 and TRBJ2-7; D possibly corresponds to TRBD2 (6 bases). The ends were cut back, 0 bases at V and 6 bases at J, with 7 bases in the middle. Per germline, CDR1 SGHTS and CDR2 YDEGEE. The CDR3 extends over 12 amino acids. CDR3 DNA: TGTGCCAGCAGCTTGGGGAGGGGCGAGCAGTACTTC. This translates into CASSLGRGEQYF.

This clone came up once. This chain uses TRBV11-2 with TRBJ2-3, with D possibly matching TRBD2 (7 bases). The CDR3 totals 15 residues. Germline CDR1 reads SGHAT; CDR2 reads FQNNGV. The V gene lost 1 base and the J gene lost 4 bases, with 12 bases spanning the gap. DNA of the CDR3: TGTGCCAGCAGCTTAGTTCGGGGGGCGGCAGATACGCAGTATTTT. Translating gives CASSLVRGAADTQYF.

The rearrangement uses TRBV4-2 and TRBJ2-3; TRBD2 might be the D (6 bases). This CDR3 comprises 17 residues. Germline V gives CDR1 LGHNA, CDR2 YNFKEQ. Trimming cost V 4 bases and J 1 base, with 18 bases left between them. The DNA for the CDR3 is TGTGCCAGCAGCCCAGAGTCTGGGGCTAGCGGCACAGATACGCAGTATTTT. Its translation: CASSPESGASGTDTQYF.

The chain has TRBV7-3 and TRBJ2-3, with D possibly TRBD2 on 6 matching bases. The CDR3 covers 16 residues. The V end lost 6 bases, the J end lost 1 base, and 17 bases lay between the germline ends. CDR1 is SGHTA and CDR2 is FQGTGA in the germline V gene. The CDR3 loop reads CASSRLGSLGTDTQYF. The CDR3 nucleotides read TGTGCCAGCAGTCGACTAGGGTCGCTGGGCACAGATACGCAGTATTTT.

The chain is built from TRBV18 and TRBJ2-3; 8 nucleotides match TRBD2. Germline CDR1 is KGHSH and CDR2 is LQKENI. CDR3 length: 12 residues. V was clipped by 5 bases and J by 11 bases; unmatched bases: 6. CDR3 loop: CASSASTSGQYF. The CDR3, as DNA: TGTGCCAGCTCAGCGAGCACTAGCGGGCAGTATTTT.

This clone was counted once. The rearrangement links TRBV7-9 to TRBJ2-7; D ambiguous. Trimming removed 5 bases from V and 2 bases from J, with 7 bases in between. Germline values: CDR1 SEHNR, CDR2 FQNEAQ (reference sequence). This CDR3 is 12 amino acids long. CDR3: CASSGAPYEQYF. In DNA form, the CDR3 reads TGTGCCAGCAGCGGAGCCCCCTACGAGCAGTACTTC. The whole variable domain, remainder taken from reference TRBV7-9 and TRBJ2-7, is DTGVSQNPRHKITKRGQNVTFRCDPISEHNRLYWYRQTLGQGPEFLTYFQNEAQLEKSRLLSDRFSAERPKGSFSTLEIQRTEQGDSAMYLCASSGAPYEQYFGPGTRLTVT.

The chain has TRBV4-1 and TRBJ2-7; D perhaps matches TRBD1 (6 bases). The V and J ends lost 3 bases and 6 bases respectively, with 18 bases between them. The CDR3 totals 15 residues. Germline CDR1 is MGHRA and CDR2 is YSYEKL. CDR3 protein: CASSHLGGKAVEQYF. In nucleotides, the CDR3 is TGCGCCAGCAGCCATCTAGGGGGTAAGGCTGTCGAGCAGTACTTC.

The chain uses TRBV6-5 and TRBJ2-1; 7 bases match TRBD2. V shed 6 bases and J 8 bases; nucleotides not matched to a gene: 13. Germline loops: CDR1 MNHEY, CDR2 SVGAGI. The CDR3 covers 15 residues. The CDR3: CASRPAGLETDEQFF. As DNA, the CDR3 is TGTGCCAGCAGACCCGCCGGACTAGAAACCGATGAGCAGTTCTTC.

The CDR3 sequence: CASRPRGNSGKNTGELFF. As DNA, the CDR3 is TGTGCAAGTCGCCCCCGCGGTAATAGCGGGAAAAACACCGGGGAGCTGTTTTTT. The chain couples TRBV12-2 to TRBJ2-2; the D call of TRBD2 is as the table states it, not checked on the DNA. TRBV12-2 counts as a pseudogene. This CDR3 is built from 18 residues.

This clone was counted between two and nine times. In the same sample, other DNA sequences code for this CDR3. CDR3 region: CSARSGHEQYF. Here the CDR3 DNA reads TGCAGTGCTAGAAGTGGGCACGAGCAGTACTTC. This chain uses TRBV20-1 with TRBJ2-7, with D hard to call. Deletions cut 2 bases from V and 5 bases from J, with 7 bases between. CDR1 is DFQATT, CDR2 SNEGSKA, per germline (reference sequence). The CDR3 runs to 11 residues.

DNA of the CDR3: TGTGCCAGCAGCTTGGCCGGTCAGGGGAAAGAGACCCAGTACTTC. This codes for CASSLAGQGKETQYF. The chain combines TRBV5-4 with TRBJ2-5; tentative D call: TRBD1 (6 bases). This CDR3 is built from 15 residues. Trimming took 0 bases from V and 3 from J, leaving 12 bases between them. CDR1 and CDR2 from the germline V gene are SGHNT and YYREEE (reference sequence).

This chain links TRBV7-2 with TRBJ1-2; D is perhaps TRBD1 (6 bases). The CDR3 sequence is 13 residues long. Germline V gene lookup returns CDR1 SGHTA and CDR2 FQGNSA. V dropped 3 bases and J dropped 8 bases, with 13 bases sitting between them. CDR3 in DNA: TGTGCCAGCAGCTTCGGGGGGCGCGACGGCTACACCTTC. Encoded protein: CASSFGGRDGYTF. Supplemented by reference TRBV7-2 and TRBJ1-2, the full variable domain reads GAGVSQSPSNKVTEKGKDVELRCDPISGHTALYWYRQSLGQGLEFLIYFQGNSAPDKSGLPSDRFSAERTGGSVSTLTIQRTQQEDSAVYLCASSFGGRDGYTFGSGTRLTVV.

This clone was seen a few times. The rearrangement uses TRBV2 and TRBJ2-1; 8 bases align to TRBD2. This CDR3 region has 15 residues. From germline, CDR1 is SNHLY and CDR2 FYNNEI. The trim removed 6 bases at V and 4 bases at J, leaving 8 bases unmatched. CDR3 protein: CASRPGTSTYNEQFF. DNA for the CDR3: TGTGCCAGCAGGCCCGGGACTAGTACTTACAATGAGCAGTTCTTC.

Concerning this clone: One end of the junction is discordant with germline, which a read error may explain. V gene TRBV18 combines with J gene TRBJ2-7, with TRBD2 identical over 14 bases. Germline V gives CDR1 KGHSH, CDR2 LQKENI. The length of the CDR3 is 14 residues. The CDR3 spells CASSPGTSGSQRDF. CDR3 DNA: TGTGCCAGCTCCCCAGGGACTAGCGGGAGTCAAAGGGACTTC.

This clone was seen only a few times. The chain employs TRBV5-4 and TRBJ2-7, with D unclear. The V end was cut by 7 bases, the J end by 0 bases, with 14 bases between. The CDR3 is 14 amino acids. In germline, CDR1 is SGHNT, CDR2 YYREEE (reference sequence). The CDR3: CASRKTSGSYEQYF. The DNA for the CDR3 is TGTGCCAGCCGCAAGACTTCCGGCTCCTACGAGCAGTACTTC.

This clone has just one count. The V call is TRBV4-1, the J call TRBJ1-1; D possibly corresponds to TRBD1 (5 bases). CDR3 size: 16 residues. Between the trimmed V and J ends, which lost 1 base and 1 base, there was a span of 13 bases. In germline, CDR1 is MGHRA, CDR2 YSYEKL. The CDR3 DNA sequence: TGCGCCAGCAGCCAAGTGGGGCGGCGGAGGAACACTGAAGCTTTCTTT. This translates into CASSQVGRRRNTEAFF.

A few counts support this clone. The chain couples TRBV29-1 to TRBJ2-7; 7 bases are a match to TRBD1. V trimming: 6 bases; J trimming: 2 bases; junction bases outside the gene matches: 10. CDR3 length: 14 amino acids. Germline CDR1 and CDR2: SQVTM and ANQGSEA. CDR3 in amino acids: CSVSPTGITYEQYF. In DNA form, the CDR3 reads TGCAGCGTCTCCCCGACAGGGATCACCTACGAGCAGTACTTC.

The chain carries TRBV9 and TRBJ2-1, with TRBD2 identical over 7 bases. Germline loops: CDR1 SGDLS, CDR2 YYNGEE. The CDR3 spans 17 residues. Trimming removed 0 bases from V and 0 bases from J; junction bases left unmatched: 6. The CDR3 region is CASSVVALASSYNEQFF. CDR3 in DNA: TGTGCCAGCAGCGTAGTAGCACTAGCGAGCTCCTACAATGAGCAGTTCTTC.